The 23 T cell receptor beta chains below all came from one sample that was sequenced in a study of blood T cell repertoires in COVID-19. Data came from immunoSEQ multiplex PCR; TCRdb stores just in-frame clones and leaves some out. In the table there are about 200,000 clones, roughly 80% of which are singletons. Material for sequencing was peripheral blood. The source of these receptors is a woman in her 70s with acute or convalescent COVID-19.

This clone was observed a handful of times. This sequence joins TRBV19 and TRBJ1-3; TRBD1 aligns across 7 bases. Trimming at V came to 8 bases and at J to 4 bases, leaving 8 bases not matched to a gene. Germline CDR1 and CDR2: LNHDA and SQIVND (reference sequence). There are 14 residues in the CDR3. The CDR3 DNA follows: TGTGCCAGTTTACGGACAGGTGGGGGAAACACCATATATTTT. Translated: CASLRTGGGNTIYF.

The rearrangement joins TRBV11-3 to TRBJ1-2; TRBD1 is a possible D gene (6 bases). Deletions cut 0 bases from V and 5 bases from J, with 10 bases between. This CDR3 spans 14 amino acids. The V gene's germline CDR1 is SGHNT and CDR2 YENEEA. In nucleotides, the CDR3 is TGTGCCAGCAGCTTAGATTCCAGGGGTTATGGCTACACCTTC. Translation: CASSLDSRGYGYTF. Using reference TRBV11-3 and TRBJ1-2 for the parts outside the CDR3, the full variable domain is EAGVVQSPRYKIIEKKQPVAFWCNPISGHNTLYWYLQNLGQGPELLIRYENEEAVDDSQLPKDRFSAERLKGVDSTLKIQPAELGDSAVYLCASSLDSRGYGYTFGSGTRLTVV.

The chain is built from TRBV7-2 and TRBJ2-6; 8 positions match TRBD1. The CDR3 has 19 amino acids. V was pared by 0 bases and J by 0 bases, with 7 bases of the junction left unmatched. CDR1 and CDR2 (germline): SGHTA, FQGNSA. CDR3 sequence (DNA): TGTGCCAGCAGCTTAGCGGACGGACAGGGTATCTCTGGGGCCAACGTCCTGACTTTC. This translates into CASSLADGQGISGANVLTF.

CDR3 coding DNA: TGTGCCAGCAAACGACTAGCGGGAGCCCATGAGCAGTTCTTC. Translating gives CASKRLAGAHEQFF. V is TRBV27 and J is TRBJ2-1, with 12 bases matching TRBD2. CDR1 is MNHEY, CDR2 SMNVEV, per germline (reference sequence). Trimming cost V 7 bases and J 8 bases; bases outside gene matches: 6. There are 14 residues in the CDR3.

The rearrangement links TRBV3-1 (or the pseudogene TRBV3-2) to TRBJ1-2; 7 nucleotides match TRBD1. Germline CDR1 reads LGHDT; CDR2 reads YNNKEL (reference sequence). The CDR3 sequence is 15 residues long. The V and J ends lost 4 bases and 4 bases, in that order; junction bases with no gene match: 9. CDR3 loop: CASSPYDRDFYGYTF. The CDR3 DNA sequence: TGTGCCAGCAGCCCCTACGACAGGGACTTCTATGGCTACACCTTC.

The J gene is TRBJ1-5, the V gene TRBV19; D may be TRBD1 (5 bases). The CDR3 consists of 14 residues. V gave up 5 bases and J gave up 2 bases, with 10 bases separating them. CDR1 is LNHDA and CDR2 is SQIVND in the germline V gene (reference sequence). CDR3 protein: CASSGAFGNQPQHF. CDR3 DNA sequence: TGTGCCAGTAGTGGGGCCTTTGGCAATCAGCCCCAGCATTTT.

V is TRBV7-9 and J is TRBJ1-3; TRBD1 aligns across 7 bases. CDR1 and CDR2 (germline): SEHNR, FQNEAQ (reference sequence). Unmatched junction bases numbered 10, after V lost 5 bases and J lost 0 bases. The CDR3 covers 17 residues. The CDR3 DNA sequence: TGTGCCAGCAGCCAACTTCAGGGGGGCACCTCTGGAAACACCATATATTTT. Translation: CASSQLQGGTSGNTIYF.

The chain joins TRBV3-1 (or the pseudogene TRBV3-2) to TRBJ2-7; TRBD2 matches 8 bases. The V and J ends lost 4 bases and 5 bases, in that order; junction bases with no gene match: 7. Germline V gene sequence: CDR1 LGHDT, CDR2 YNNKEL (reference sequence). The CDR3 is 14 amino acids. This chain's CDR3 is CASSRNLREDEQYF. CDR3 nucleotides: TGTGCCAGCAGCCGGAACCTGCGGGAGGACGAGCAGTACTTC.

This clone has more than one count but fewer than ten. The chain has TRBV5-4 and TRBJ1-1, with D perhaps TRBD1 (6 bases). Trimming cost V 7 bases and J 0 bases, with 10 bases left between them. CDR1 is SGHNT and CDR2 is YYREEE in the germline V gene (reference sequence). This CDR3 is built from 13 residues. The CDR3 region has the DNA TGTGCCAGCCGGGGGGCGATGAACACTGAAGCTTTCTTT. This sequence encodes CASRGAMNTEAFF.

The rearrangement links TRBV10-3 to TRBJ2-7, with D perhaps TRBD1 (6 bases). This CDR3 has 16 residues. Trimming removed 3 bases at V and 2 bases at J, with 17 bases between. Germline V gene sequence: CDR1 ENHRY, CDR2 SYGVKD. CDR3 loop: CAISDDRDTFTYEQYF. As DNA, the CDR3 is TGTGCCATCAGTGACGACCGGGACACATTTACCTACGAGCAGTACTTC.

The chain is built from TRBV7-2 and TRBJ1-5; TRBD1 agrees at 7 bases. This CDR3 has 15 amino acids. J lost 7 bases, V lost 4 bases, and 10 bases had no gene match. Germline-derived CDR1 and CDR2 are SGHTA and FQGNSA. In nucleotides, the CDR3 is TGTGCCAGCAGCTCCGTGACAGGGTCGGGACAGCCCCAGCATTTT. It is translated as CASSSVTGSGQPQHF.

The gene calls are TRBV19 and TRBJ1-6; D might be TRBD1 (6 bases). Trimming removed 6 bases from V and 0 bases from J, with 12 bases in between. The CDR3 loop spans 16 amino acids. Per the germline V gene, CDR1 is LNHDA and CDR2 is SQIVND (reference sequence). DNA for the CDR3: TGTGCCAGTAGCCGCAGGGGAAACTCCTATAATTCACCCCTCCACTTT. Protein product: CASSRRGNSYNSPLHF.

The V call is TRBV2, the J call TRBJ2-5; D is uncertain. Germline CDR1 reads SNHLY; CDR2 reads FYNNEI. V gave up 5 bases and J gave up 3 bases, with 7 bases separating them. There are 12 residues in the CDR3. The CDR3 loop reads CASSMTEETQYF. CDR3 coding DNA: TGTGCCAGCAGTATGACTGAAGAGACCCAGTACTTC.

The rearrangement joins TRBV27 to TRBJ2-7; D call uncertain. This CDR3 spans 13 amino acids. Germline-derived CDR1 and CDR2 are MNHEY and SMNVEV (reference sequence). The V gene lost 2 bases and the J gene lost 3 bases, with 8 bases spanning the gap. CDR3 sequence (DNA): TGTGCCAGCAGTTTACTGGCTGACTACGAGCAGTACTTC. Protein product: CASSLLADYEQYF.

V and J are TRBV21-1 and TRBJ2-3; the DNA was not compared with TRBD1, the D call given in the table. TRBV21-1 is an annotated pseudogene. This CDR3 is 19 amino acids long. CDR3 in amino acids: CASSPKVDRDPLSTDTQYF. The CDR3 DNA reads TGTGCCAGCAGCCCAAAAGTAGACAGGGACCCTCTTAGCACAGATACGCAGTATTTT.

This clone was picked up many times. This chain uses TRBV6-5 with TRBJ2-7, with TRBD1 as a possible D gene (6 bases). This CDR3 has 15 residues. Trimming took off 2 bases at V and 4 bases at J, with 15 bases between the two ends. Germline lookup yields CDR1 MNHEY and CDR2 SVGAGI. The CDR3 reads CASSYTAGATYEQYF. DNA of the CDR3: TGTGCCAGCAGTTACACAGCAGGGGCCACGTACGAGCAGTACTTC.

V usage is TRBV5-6 and J usage is TRBJ2-2; 9 bases agree with TRBD1. This CDR3 comprises 15 residues. Germline trimming cut 6 bases from V and 7 bases from J; bases unmatched to any gene: 10. The V gene's germline CDR1 is SGHDT and CDR2 YYEEEE. CDR3 loop: CASTLGTGLHGELFF. As DNA, the CDR3 is TGTGCCAGCACCCTCGGGACAGGGTTACACGGGGAGCTGTTTTTT.

This clone turned up a few times. The chain carries TRBV7-7 and TRBJ2-1, with TRBD2 matching over 9 bases. V trimming: 1 base; J trimming: 7 bases; junction bases outside the gene matches: 5. The CDR3 totals 15 residues. The germline V gene encodes CDR1 SSHAT and CDR2 FNYEAQ (reference sequence). This CDR3 reads CASSLGGTSSNEQFF. The CDR3 DNA follows: TGTGCCAGCAGCTTAGGTGGGACTAGCAGTAATGAGCAGTTCTTC.

The chain couples TRBV7-9 to TRBJ1-6; no clear D gene. CDR3 size: 15 residues. CDR1 SEHNR and CDR2 FQNEAQ come from the germline V gene (reference sequence). The V end was cut by 3 bases, the J end by 7 bases, with 13 bases between. The CDR3: CASSFESTRNSPLHF. In DNA, the CDR3 is TGTGCCAGCAGCTTCGAATCGACGAGGAATTCACCCCTCCACTTT.

The J gene is TRBJ2-5, the V gene TRBV15, with D unclear. CDR3 length: 16 residues. With 0 bases removed from V and 2 bases from J, the gap between germline ends came to 13 bases. Germline V gives CDR1 LNHNV, CDR2 YYDKDF (reference sequence). This CDR3 reads CATSRDVRGPQETQYF. The CDR3 DNA is TGTGCCACCAGCAGAGACGTGAGAGGCCCACAAGAGACCCAGTACTTC.

The chain employs TRBV3-1 (or the pseudogene TRBV3-2) and TRBJ2-7; TRBD2 matches at 9 bases. The CDR3 covers 14 residues. CDR1 LGHDT and CDR2 YNNKEL come from the germline V gene (reference sequence). The V and J ends lost 0 bases and 7 bases, in that order; junction bases with no gene match: 4. CDR3 amino acids: CASSQDSGSLEQYF. For the CDR3, the DNA is TGTGCCAGCAGCCAAGATAGCGGGAGTTTAGAGCAGTACTTC.

This clone was seen more than once but under ten times. The J gene is TRBJ2-1, the V gene TRBV6-2 or TRBV6-3, with TRBD2 matching over 7 bases. CDR1 MNHEY and CDR2 SVGEGT come from the germline V gene. The CDR3 covers 15 residues. Trimming took 6 bases from V and 1 from J; bases not matched to a gene: 6. CDR3 DNA: TGTGCCAGCAGCCTAGCGGAACCTTCCTACAATGAGCAGTTCTTC. Its translation is CASSLAEPSYNEQFF.

V gene TRBV14 combines with J gene TRBJ2-1, with 13 bases identical to TRBD2. The CDR3 totals 14 residues. V lost 4 bases, J lost 10 bases, and 4 bases stayed unmatched. Germline CDR1 is SGHDN and CDR2 is FVKESK. CDR3 residues: CASSPQLAGGEQFF. The CDR3 DNA follows: TGTGCCAGCAGCCCCCAACTAGCGGGAGGGGAGCAGTTCTTC.